One sample yielded the 27 T cell receptor beta chains listed below, sequenced in a study of cytomegalovirus exposure and HLA in healthy donors. The primer mix had 60 Vbeta and 13 Jbeta primers. Sequencing used immunoSEQ multiplex PCR; TCRdb keeps in-frame clones, though not all of them. The sample has some 130,000 clones, approximately 80% seen once; the top ten hold about 2.2%. The sequencing input was PBMCs. Every receptor here comes from a man younger than 45 in good health and CMV-seronegative.

V and J are TRBV4-3 and TRBJ2-2; D is ambiguous. The CDR3 consists of 16 residues. Per germline, CDR1 LGHNA and CDR2 YSLEER. Between the trimmed V and J ends, which lost 1 base and 4 bases, there was a span of 13 bases. The CDR3 DNA is TGCGCCAGCAGCCAAGGAAACGTCTTGGCCACCGGGGAGCTGTTTTTT. Its translation is CASSQGNVLATGELFF.

This chain connects TRBV5-1 to TRBJ1-1, with D unresolved. V lost 5 bases to trimming and J lost 1 base, with 9 bases between them. CDR1 is SGHRS and CDR2 is YFSETQ in the germline V gene. The CDR3 is 13 amino acids. CDR3 bases: TGCGCCAGCAGGGCGACATCGAACACTGAAGCTTTCTTT. Residues: CASRATSNTEAFF.

J is TRBJ2-7 and V is TRBV28, with 10 bases fitting TRBD2. The germline V gene has CDR1 MDHEN and CDR2 SYDVKM. This CDR3 spans 15 amino acids. Unmatched junction bases numbered 8, after V lost 5 bases and J lost 4 bases. The CDR3 DNA reads as TGTGCCAGCAGTAACTCCCTAGCGGGAGTGTACGAGCAGTACTTC. Protein product: CASSNSLAGVYEQYF.

The table lists this clone with a count of one. V usage is TRBV30 and J usage is TRBJ2-1; D is undetermined. With 0 bases removed from V and 7 bases from J, the gap between germline ends came to 7 bases. Germline V lookup: CDR1 GTSNPN, CDR2 SVGIG (reference sequence). This CDR3 has 12 amino acids. The CDR3 sequence is CAWSVLGNEQFF. CDR3 in DNA: TGTGCCTGGAGTGTACTCGGGAATGAGCAGTTCTTC.

The chain has TRBV9 and TRBJ2-7; possible D gene TRBD1, 6 bases. Germline assignment: CDR1 SGDLS and CDR2 YYNGEE. Trimming shortened V by 0 bases and J by 6 bases, and 13 bases separated the two germline ends. The CDR3 has 14 residues. In nucleotides, the CDR3 is TGTGCCAGCAGCGTAGAACAGGGTGGTGCCGAGCAGTACTTC. Amino acid sequence: CASSVEQGGAEQYF.

The chain has TRBV6-1 and TRBJ1-1; a weak D match, TRBD1 (6 bases). The CDR3 length is 13 residues. The germline V gene encodes CDR1 MNHNS and CDR2 SASEGT. The V and J ends lost 6 bases and 2 bases respectively, with 10 bases between them. This chain's CDR3 is CASRQGINTEAFF. The CDR3 bases are TGTGCCAGCAGACAGGGAATAAACACTGAAGCTTTCTTT.

This clone has a handful of counts. This rearrangement joins TRBV6-5 to TRBJ2-7, with D tentatively TRBD1 (6 bases). V lost 5 bases to trimming and J lost 1 base, with 6 bases between them. CDR3 size: 12 residues. Germline V gene sequence: CDR1 MNHEY, CDR2 SVGAGI. CDR3 bases: TGTGCCAGCAGTGGGACATCCTACGAGCAGTACTTC. It translates to CASSGTSYEQYF.

The J gene is TRBJ1-5, the V gene TRBV29-1; D possibly corresponds to TRBD1 (5 bases). The CDR3 is 13 amino acids. Germline values: CDR1 SQVTM, CDR2 ANQGSEA. V shed 4 bases and J shed 5 bases, with 12 bases lying between them. This CDR3 is CSVVWGDDQPQHF. The CDR3 DNA reads TGCAGCGTTGTGTGGGGCGACGATCAGCCCCAGCATTTT.

This clone was recorded only once. V and J are TRBV28 and TRBJ2-1, with D possibly matching TRBD2 (5 bases). Looked up from germline, CDR1 is MDHEN and CDR2 is SYDVKM. V lost 7 bases to trimming and J lost 3 bases, with 16 bases between them. The CDR3 contains 15 residues. The CDR3 protein is CASTSAGRSYNEQFF. The CDR3 nucleotides are TGTGCCAGCACCTCGGCTGGGAGAAGCTACAATGAGCAGTTCTTC. Full variable domain (outside the CDR3, taken from reference TRBV28 and TRBJ2-1): DVKVTQSSRYLVKRTGEKVFLECVQDMDHENMFWYRQDPGLGLRLIYFSYDVKMKEKGDIPEGYSVSREKKERFSLILESASTNQTSMYLCASTSAGRSYNEQFFGPGTRLTVL.

This chain links TRBV11-2 with TRBJ2-7; 9 positions match TRBD2. Germline V gene lookup returns CDR1 SGHAT and CDR2 FQNNGV. V shed 5 bases, J shed 6 bases, and the junction held 8 bases outside the gene matches. This CDR3 region has 14 residues. DNA for the CDR3: TGTGCCAGCAGCAATAGCGGGAGTCTCCGCGAGCAGTACTTC. Its translation: CASSNSGSLREQYF.

The V and J genes are TRBV28 and TRBJ2-5; 7 bases agree with TRBD2. Germline lookup yields CDR1 MDHEN and CDR2 SYDVKM. This CDR3 has 16 amino acids. V dropped 3 bases and J dropped 11; count of bases not matched to a gene: 18. The CDR3, as DNA: TGTGCCAGCAGTTTTTCTGCGGGCGGGGACTACGTAGAGCAGTACTTC. This gives the protein CASSFSAGGDYVEQYF.

This clone was observed a handful of times. J is TRBJ2-7 and V is TRBV6-1; no clear D gene. Germline V gene data show CDR1 as MNHNS and CDR2 as SASEGT. This CDR3 has 13 amino acids. The V end lost 2 bases, the J end lost 9 bases, and 14 bases lay between the germline ends. The CDR3 DNA is TGTGCCAGCAGTGAAATAGAGCTAACGGGGCAGTACTTC. It is translated as CASSEIELTGQYF.

The chain couples TRBV10-1 to TRBJ2-3, with D possibly matching TRBD2 (6 bases). Germline CDR1 and CDR2: WNHNN and SYGVQD (reference sequence). The V end lost 2 bases, the J end lost 6 bases, and 12 bases lay between the germline ends. The CDR3 consists of 14 residues. The CDR3 sequence is CASSEASVSDTQYF. The CDR3 nucleotides are TGCGCCAGCAGTGAGGCTAGCGTGTCGGATACGCAGTATTTT.

The chain recombines TRBV6-1 with TRBJ2-1, with D perhaps matching TRBD2 (6 bases). The V end was cut by 5 bases, the J end by 8 bases, with 10 bases between. This CDR3 has 12 residues. Germline CDR1 reads MNHNS; CDR2 reads SASEGT. The CDR3 loop reads CASSLAVHEQFF. The CDR3 DNA is TGTGCCAGCAGTTTAGCGGTACATGAGCAGTTCTTC.

Here the CDR3 reads CASSLGIAGARVDTQYF. DNA for the CDR3: TGCGCCAGCAGCTTGGGTATAGCGGGGGCAAGAGTGGATACGCAGTATTTT. The rearrangement joins TRBV5-1 to TRBJ2-3; 9 positions match TRBD2. The V gene end was trimmed by 0 bases and the J gene end by 6 bases; junction bases not matched to a gene: 11. The CDR3 loop spans 17 amino acids. Germline loops: CDR1 SGHRS, CDR2 YFSETQ. Based on the CDR3 plus reference TRBV5-1 and TRBJ2-3, the full variable domain is KAGVTQTPRYLIKTRGQQVTLSCSPISGHRSVSWYQQTPGQGLQFLFEYFSETQRNKGNFPGRFSGRQFSNSRSEMNVSTLELGDSALYLCASSLGIAGARVDTQYFGPGTRLTVL.

This chain connects TRBV28 to TRBJ2-1; weak D call: TRBD1 (6 bases). The CDR3 length is 14 residues. CDR1 and CDR2 from the germline V gene are MDHEN and SYDVKM. V was pared by 6 bases and J by 4 bases, with 13 bases between. CDR3 sequence reads: CASSYPQGYNEQFF. The CDR3 DNA sequence: TGTGCCAGCAGCTATCCCCAGGGGTACAATGAGCAGTTCTTC.

This clone turned up a few times. V gene TRBV5-1 combines with J gene TRBJ2-1; 10 nucleotides match TRBD2. The germline V gene encodes CDR1 SGHRS and CDR2 YFSETQ. The CDR3 sequence is 15 residues long. After removal of 2 bases from V and 4 bases from J, the junction contained 3 bases not matched to a gene. CDR3 in amino acids: CASSLTSGTYNEQFF. The CDR3 bases are TGCGCCAGCAGCTTAACTAGCGGGACGTACAATGAGCAGTTCTTC.

This CDR3 is CSVARTTVNVEQFF. CDR3 nucleotide sequence: TGCAGCGTGGCAAGGACTACCGTTAATGTTGAGCAGTTCTTC. The V call is TRBV29-1, the J call TRBJ2-1; D is possibly TRBD2 (6 bases). The CDR3 is 14 residues long. Deletions cut 6 bases from V and 9 bases from J, with 21 bases between. In germline, CDR1 is SQVTM, CDR2 ANQGSEA.

The rearrangement uses TRBV7-2 and TRBJ2-3, with 9 bases aligning to TRBD2. The CDR3 spans 14 residues. With 3 bases clipped from V and 4 bases from J, the junction kept 2 bases outside the gene matches. Germline V CDR1 and CDR2: SGHTA, FQGNSA. The CDR3 coding sequence is TGTGCCAGCAGCTTGGGACTAGCTGCAGATACGCAGTATTTT. It codes for CASSLGLAADTQYF.

The rearrangement joins TRBV28 to TRBJ2-7; D possibly corresponds to TRBD2 (6 bases). V lost 7 bases, J lost 4 bases, and 23 bases lay in between. Germline V gene sequence: CDR1 MDHEN, CDR2 SYDVKM. The CDR3 has 16 residues. The CDR3 coding sequence is TGTGCCAGCACTTCACCCCGAGGAGGGGAATTGTACGAGCAGTACTTC. This translates into CASTSPRGGELYEQYF. The full variable domain, rest sourced from reference TRBV28 and TRBJ2-7, is DVKVTQSSRYLVKRTGEKVFLECVQDMDHENMFWYRQDPGLGLRLIYFSYDVKMKEKGDIPEGYSVSREKKERFSLILESASTNQTSMYLCASTSPRGGELYEQYFGPGTRLTVT.

This clone appeared once. The chain couples TRBV30 to TRBJ2-7; D is uncertain. Per germline, CDR1 GTSNPN and CDR2 SVGIG (reference sequence). The germline V and J ends were trimmed by 3 bases and 2 bases, with 8 bases remaining between them. The CDR3 has 12 residues. In nucleotides, the CDR3 is TGTGCCTGGAGCCCACAGACCTACGAGCAGTACTTC. Amino acids: CAWSPQTYEQYF.

This clone has only a few counts. This rearrangement joins TRBV6-5 to TRBJ2-2; weak D call: TRBD2 (5 bases). CDR3 size: 16 residues. CDR1 and CDR2 (germline): MNHEY, SVGAGI. With 0 bases removed from V and 0 bases from J, the gap between germline ends came to 8 bases. The DNA for the CDR3 is TGTGCCAGCAGTTACTCCTCTAGCCCGAACACCGGGGAGCTGTTTTTT. It specifies CASSYSSSPNTGELFF.

This chain uses TRBV7-8 with TRBJ2-5, with 12 bases aligning to TRBD2. Germline V gene sequence: CDR1 SGHVS, CDR2 FQNEAQ. The CDR3 totals 18 residues. The V segment lost 3 bases and the J segment 4 bases; nucleotides outside the gene matches: 12. The DNA of the CDR3 is TGTGCCAGCAGCTTGATCCTAGCGGGAGGGCCAAGGGGAGAGACCCAGTACTTC. Translated, it gives CASSLILAGGPRGETQYF.

V and J are TRBV4-2 and TRBJ2-1; 10 bases agree with TRBD2. Trimming at V came to 0 bases and at J to 0 bases, leaving 11 bases not matched to a gene. CDR1 is LGHNA and CDR2 is YNFKEQ in the germline V gene. This CDR3 comprises 20 residues. The CDR3 DNA is TGTGCCAGCAGCCAAGATCCGGGACTAGCGCCCCCGAGCTCCTACAATGAGCAGTTCTTC. This translates into CASSQDPGLAPPSSYNEQFF.

The gene calls are TRBV10-1 and TRBJ2-7, with 8 bases lining up with TRBD1. Germline CDR1 and CDR2: WNHNN and SYGVQD (reference sequence). CDR3 length: 11 residues. Trimming took 6 bases from V and 7 from J; bases not matched to a gene: 2. The CDR3 nucleotides are TGCGCCAGCAGCACAGGGGGGGAGCAGTACTTC. This gives the protein CASSTGGEQYF.

The chain employs TRBV6-5 and TRBJ2-3, with D tentatively TRBD2 (6 bases). The CDR3 sequence is 16 residues long. The germline V gene has CDR1 MNHEY and CDR2 SVGAGI. V dropped 2 bases and J dropped 6 bases, with 18 bases sitting between them. CDR3 loop: CASSYASAGPRDTQYF. Here the CDR3 DNA reads TGTGCCAGCAGTTACGCGTCGGCGGGGCCCCGGGATACGCAGTATTTT.

This clone came up a few times. The same CDR3 can be traced to other DNA sequences in this sample. The chain combines TRBV5-1 with TRBJ2-5; D unresolved. There are 11 residues in the CDR3. Trimming left V 3 bases short and J 2 bases short, with 2 bases between. Germline lookup yields CDR1 SGHRS and CDR2 YFSETQ. CDR3 amino acids: CASSSQETQYF. Written as DNA, the CDR3 is TGCGCCAGCAGCTCACAAGAGACCCAGTACTTC.